The rows below give T cell receptor beta chains drawn from one sample of a study of shared clonotypes between healthy human individuals. The assay was immunoSEQ multiplex PCR, and TCRdb's table has in-frame clones only and misses some. The repertoire holds around 440,000 clones, with 60% to 80% as singletons. What was sequenced was PBMCs. These receptor sequences come from a woman in her thirties or forties in good health. Some clones in this sample may be carry-over from other donors' samples. Each CDR3 is given with its conserved first and last residue. Each record gives: D gene, CDR3 length, V gene, J gene, clone size, CDR3 protein, CDR3 DNA. D genes are given only for firm matches. Not all rows give a size; the values are once, few, many and, for expanded clones, a class.

d_gene: .; len: 15; v_gene: TRBV4-2; j_gene: TRBJ2-1; abundance: once; CDR3aa: CASSQDPHSYNEQFF; CDR3nt: TGTGCCAGCAGCCAAGATCCCCACTCCTACAATGAGCAGTTCTTC
d_gene: TRBD1; len: 15; v_gene: TRBV6-1; j_gene: TRBJ2-1; abundance: .; CDR3aa: CASSDRWDRLGEQFF; CDR3nt: TGTGCCAGCAGTGATCGCTGGGACAGACTCGGTGAGCAGTTCTTC
d_gene: TRBD2; len: 18; v_gene: TRBV4-2; j_gene: TRBJ2-2; abundance: .; CDR3aa: CASSRRPRGRVYTGELFF; CDR3nt: TGTGCCAGCAGCCGCCGTCCCCGCGGGAGGGTCTACACCGGGGAGCTGTTTTTT
d_gene: .; len: 14; v_gene: TRBV5-1; j_gene: TRBJ2-1; abundance: .; CDR3aa: CASSTGTPGNEQFF; CDR3nt: TGCGCCAGCAGTACCGGGACCCCGGGCAATGAGCAGTTCTTC
d_gene: TRBD1; len: 16; v_gene: TRBV28; j_gene: TRBJ1-5; abundance: .; CDR3aa: CASSSPGTGPNQPQHF; CDR3nt: TGTGCCAGCAGTTCCCCCGGGACAGGACCCAATCAGCCCCAGCATTTT
d_gene: TRBD2; len: 16; v_gene: TRBV6-6; j_gene: TRBJ2-1; abundance: .; CDR3aa: CASSYGTSGRANEQFF; CDR3nt: TGTGCCAGCAGTTACGGAACTAGCGGGAGGGCCAATGAGCAGTTCTTC
d_gene: TRBD2; len: 16; v_gene: TRBV5-1; j_gene: TRBJ2-2; abundance: .; CDR3aa: CASSLRLAGATGELFF; CDR3nt: TGCGCCAGCAGCTTGAGGCTAGCGGGAGCCACCGGGGAGCTGTTTTTT
d_gene: .; len: 17; v_gene: TRBV4-2; j_gene: TRBJ1-2; abundance: many; CDR3aa: CASSQGGGEGKNYGYTF; CDR3nt: TGTGCCAGCAGCCAAGGTGGAGGGGAAGGAAAAAACTATGGCTACACCTTC
d_gene: .; len: 15; v_gene: TRBV28; j_gene: TRBJ2-5; abundance: .; CDR3aa: CASSPGPLQAETQYF; CDR3nt: TGTGCCAGCAGTCCGGGACCCCTCCAAGCGGAGACCCAGTACTTC
d_gene: .; len: 14; v_gene: TRBV7-3; j_gene: TRBJ1-1; abundance: few; CDR3aa: CASSLEAGRTEAFF; CDR3nt: TGTGCCAGCAGCTTAGAGGCAGGGAGAACTGAAGCTTTCTTT
d_gene: .; len: 11; v_gene: TRBV20-1; j_gene: TRBJ1-3; abundance: .; CDR3aa: CSALIGNTIYF; CDR3nt: TGCAGTGCCCTGATTGGAAACACCATATATTTT
d_gene: TRBD2; len: 17; v_gene: TRBV9; j_gene: TRBJ2-1; abundance: .; CDR3aa: CASSESREGGPRDEQFF; CDR3nt: TGTGCCAGCAGCGAGAGCAGGGAGGGAGGGCCAAGGGATGAGCAGTTCTTC
d_gene: TRBD1; len: 20; v_gene: TRBV15; j_gene: TRBJ2-7; abundance: .; CDR3aa: CATSSDRDWGAGPHRYEQYF; CDR3nt: TGTGCCACCAGCAGTGACAGGGATTGGGGAGCAGGACCACATCGGTACGAGCAGTACTTC
d_gene: .; len: 12; v_gene: TRBV30; j_gene: TRBJ1-5; abundance: few; CDR3aa: CAWSIGAPPQHF; CDR3nt: TGTGCCTGGAGTATTGGGGCTCCGCCCCAGCATTTT
d_gene: .; len: 14; v_gene: TRBV18; j_gene: TRBJ1-2; abundance: .; CDR3aa: CASSPAGFPAGYTF; CDR3nt: TGTGCCAGCTCACCAGCAGGGTTCCCTGCCGGCTACACCTTC
d_gene: TRBD1; len: 15; v_gene: TRBV2; j_gene: TRBJ2-7; abundance: .; CDR3aa: CASRGPGQGFSEQYF; CDR3nt: TGTGCCAGCAGGGGGCCGGGACAGGGTTTTTCCGAGCAGTACTTC
d_gene: TRBD2; len: 13; v_gene: TRBV29-1; j_gene: TRBJ2-1; abundance: .; CDR3aa: CSVFGLVGNEQFF; CDR3nt: TGCAGCGTTTTCGGACTAGTCGGGAATGAGCAGTTCTTC
d_gene: TRBD1; len: 14; v_gene: TRBV28; j_gene: TRBJ2-7; abundance: .; CDR3aa: CASSPGQGAREQYF; CDR3nt: TGTGCCAGCAGCCCGGGACAGGGGGCTAGGGAGCAGTACTTC
d_gene: .; len: 13; v_gene: TRBV28; j_gene: TRBJ2-7; abundance: .; CDR3aa: CASSLPQAYEQYF; CDR3nt: TGTGCCAGCAGTTTACCTCAGGCATACGAGCAGTACTTC